This T cell receptor (beta chain) comes out of a study of regulatory and conventional T cells in RAG deficiency (TCRdb year 2017). Background for the entire study: High-throughput TCR beta sequencing was used to compare the diversity and composition of the Treg, conventional CD4+ and CD8+ T cell repertoires of RAG-deficient patients with those of healthy controls. The research as a whole found: Shorter CDR3 lengths were found in all patient T-cell subsets, and >90% Treg-Tconv repertoire overlap at nucleotide and amino acid level was observed in Omenn syndrome patients. For some subjects, some analyses of T-cell subsets were not performed. Compared with controls, Omenn syndrome and CID/AS patients had about 92-fold fewer unique TCR beta sequences in Treg cells, but only around 10-fold fewer in the other subsets. Rather than being bona fide Treg cells, the sorted CD25-high CD127-low cells in Omenn syndrome patients may represent peripherally activated cells. Markedly lower Shannon entropy and higher Simpson indices were observed in RAG-deficient patients than in control T-cell subpopulations.

Conventional CD4+ T cells were purified from blood as CD25-low CD127-high cells before genomic DNA extraction. About eight healthy control donors served as the comparison group for repertoire analyses. As to this clone: Its antigen has not been determined. No base qualities exist here, and no much larger clone lies one base off it.

V lost 5 bases and J lost 7 bases; the stretch between them is 20 bases long. Per the germline V gene, MDHEN is the CDR1 and SYDVKM is the CDR2. CDR3 length: 15 amino acids, cysteine to phenylalanine. The kept DNA is CDR3 alone, 45 bases in frame from the first base. The library was generated by the immunoSEQ multiplex PCR assay. Genomic DNA from the sorted T-cell subsets was used to amplify rearranged TCR beta chain products, which were then sequenced. The original methods were these. Shannon entropy and Simpson indices were used to measure the diversity of productive TCR beta rearrangements in each repertoire. Clonal expansion was assessed using the summed frequency of the 100 most abundant productive TCR beta clonotypes among total reads. The TRB repertoires were scored with a self-reactivity index that is based on amino acid usage at CDR3beta positions 6 and 7. Two-way ANOVA was used for repertoire analyses, while Student t or Mann-Whitney tests were used for flow cytometric analyses. TCRdb carries this immuneACCESS record with in-frame sequences only. Its versions omit some clonotypes, under half of them owing to an unresolved V gene in the studies checked, with the rest unexplained. V and J calls and clone size follow that table, whereas D and trimming were derived from the DNA. For this sample the table gives 20,000 or so clones, of which around 94% were detected only once. Of the sample, 0.73% falls within the top ten clones.

The same specimen was also included in a second study, on regulatory T cells. Per that second paper: In the multiplex PCR, 52 forward TRBV primers and 13 reverse TRBJ primers were used, and assay-based and computational corrections were applied for amplification bias. Patient repertoires showed restricted unique TRB V-J pairs and skewed V and J gene usage, most marked in regulatory T cells. T-cell receptor beta repertoires of sorted regulatory, conventional CD4+ and CD8+ T cells were compared between CD3G-deficient patients and healthy controls. Ficoll density separation was used to isolate peripheral blood mononuclear cells. Within the immunoSEQ assay, multiplex PCR amplified rearranged TRB loci from genomic DNA. TRB amplicons were sequenced using an Illumina HiSeq platform. Raw sequences were error-filtered and aligned to reference gene sequences by custom algorithms, then analyzed with the immunoSEQ online tools. The frequencies of productive and nonproductive TRB rearrangements were evaluated among unique sequences as well as among total sequences. For group comparisons, t tests, Mann-Whitney tests or two-way ANOVA were performed in Prism software.

Recombination linked TRBV28 to TRBJ2-5; a confident D gene designation cannot be given. The sequence derives from a human donor in good health. The sequenced material came from CD4+ T cells sorted from blood. The DNA reads TGTGCCAGCAGTGTACGGGTTGGTACTCCGGGGACCCAGTACTTC. It is translated as CASSVRVGTPGTQYF.